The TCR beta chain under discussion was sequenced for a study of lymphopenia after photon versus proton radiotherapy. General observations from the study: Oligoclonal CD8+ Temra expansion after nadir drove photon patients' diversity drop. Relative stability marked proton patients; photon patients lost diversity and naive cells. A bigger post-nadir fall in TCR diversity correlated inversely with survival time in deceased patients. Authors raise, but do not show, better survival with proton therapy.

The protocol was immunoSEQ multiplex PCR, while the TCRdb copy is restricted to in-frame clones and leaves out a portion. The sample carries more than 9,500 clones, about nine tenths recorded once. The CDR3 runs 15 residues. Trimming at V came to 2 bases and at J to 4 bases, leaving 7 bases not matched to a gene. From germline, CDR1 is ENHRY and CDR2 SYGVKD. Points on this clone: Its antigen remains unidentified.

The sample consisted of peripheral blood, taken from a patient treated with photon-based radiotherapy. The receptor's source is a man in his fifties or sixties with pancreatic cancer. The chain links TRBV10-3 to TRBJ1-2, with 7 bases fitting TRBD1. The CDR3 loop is CAISEASGTVYGYTF. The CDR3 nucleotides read TGTGCCATCAGTGAGGCCTCCGGGACAGTCTATGGCTACACCTTC.